These 12 T cell receptor beta chains originate from one sample sequenced in a study of technical replicates of blood from a few donors. TCRdb's copy holds only in-frame clones and misses some; the assay was immunoSEQ multiplex PCR. The sample has 60,000 or so clones; around nine tenths are singletons. The material sequenced was PBMCs. These TCRs come from a human donor in good health. Some clones in this sample may be carry-over from other donors' samples.

The chain joins TRBV7-8 to TRBJ1-5, with TRBD1 identical over 8 bases. The CDR3 spans 16 residues. Trimming cost V 5 bases and J 3 bases; bases outside gene matches: 9. Germline CDR1 reads SGHVS; CDR2 reads FQNEAQ. The CDR3 spells CASSILTGDYNQPQHF. In DNA form, the CDR3 reads TGTGCCAGCAGCATATTGACAGGGGACTACAATCAGCCCCAGCATTTT.

The J gene is TRBJ2-2, the V gene TRBV11-2; D is possibly TRBD1 (5 bases). Trimming took 5 bases from V and 5 from J, leaving 18 bases between them. Germline lookup yields CDR1 SGHAT and CDR2 FQNNGV. The CDR3 consists of 16 residues. The CDR3 loop reads CASSIRRGFGTGELFF. The CDR3, as DNA: TGTGCCAGCAGCATCAGAAGGGGATTTGGAACCGGGGAGCTGTTTTTT.

This rearrangement joins TRBV7-9 to TRBJ2-3; 9 positions match TRBD1. Germline CDR1 and CDR2: SEHNR and FQNEAQ (reference sequence). V was pared by 5 bases and J by 5 bases, with 8 bases of the junction left unmatched. The CDR3 spans 15 residues. CDR3 DNA sequence: TGTGCCAGCAGCGGGCCCGGGACAGGGATAGATACGCAGTATTTT. Amino acid sequence: CASSGPGTGIDTQYF.

This clone was picked up one time. V gene TRBV10-3 combines with J gene TRBJ2-7; 7 bases match TRBD1. With V trimmed by 0 bases and J by 3 bases, 8 bases remained unmatched. The CDR3 is made up of 16 amino acids. Germline CDR1 and CDR2: ENHRY and SYGVKD. CDR3 in DNA: TGTGCCATCAGTGAGTCTTGGGACAGTCAACTCTACGAGCAGTACTTC. Amino acids: CAISESWDSQLYEQYF.

The rearrangement links TRBV9 to TRBJ2-1; TRBD1 aligns across 7 bases. The CDR3 contains 13 residues. V lost 0 bases to trimming and J lost 10 bases; unmatched junction nucleotides: 4. Germline loops: CDR1 SGDLS, CDR2 YYNGEE. CDR3 sequence (DNA): TGTGCCAGCAGCGTAGGAGGACAGGTAGAGCAGTTCTTC. Its protein product is CASSVGGQVEQFF. The full variable domain, completed using reference TRBV9 and TRBJ2-1, is DSGVTQTPKHLITATGQRVTLRCSPRSGDLSVYWYQQSLDQGLQFLIQYYNGEERAKGNILERFSAQQFPDLHSELNLSSLELGDSALYFCASSVGGQVEQFFGPGTRLTVL.

In this sample, this clone turned up once. V and J are TRBV7-2 and TRBJ2-7; TRBD2 aligns across 10 bases. Trimming removed 5 bases from V and 4 bases from J; junction bases left unmatched: 11. Germline V lookup: CDR1 SGHTA, CDR2 FQGNSA. This CDR3 spans 16 amino acids. CDR3 DNA sequence: TGTGCCAGCAGCACGTCCCGAGCGGGGGGGCCGTACGAGCAGTACTTC. As protein: CASSTSRAGGPYEQYF.

This clone was recorded once. The chain uses TRBV6-1 and TRBJ1-4, with D possibly matching TRBD1 (5 bases). The CDR3 has 13 residues. The ends were cut back, 4 bases at V and 8 bases at J, with 11 bases in the middle. The germline V gene has CDR1 MNHNS and CDR2 SASEGT. The CDR3 coding sequence is TGTGCCAGCAGTGCCAGGGAAGGGGAAAAACTGTTTTTT. The encoded protein is CASSAREGEKLFF.

The chain has TRBV5-8 and TRBJ2-3; the D gene is possibly TRBD2 (5 bases). The CDR3 totals 15 residues. Trimming left V 4 bases short and J 0 bases short, with 12 bases between. Looked up from germline, CDR1 is SGHTS and CDR2 is YDEGEE. The CDR3, as DNA: TGTGCCAGCAGCAAGAGAGGAGGCAGCACAGATACGCAGTATTTT. Its protein product is CASSKRGGSTDTQYF.

This clone was counted at least ten times. This chain joins TRBV5-6 and TRBJ1-1; the D gene is possibly TRBD1 (5 bases). CDR1 is SGHDT and CDR2 is YYEEEE in the germline V gene. The length of the CDR3 is 15 residues. V was clipped by 3 bases and J by 3 bases, with 15 bases between them. The CDR3 protein is CASSSWGRGDTEAFF. The CDR3 DNA follows: TGTGCCAGCAGCTCCTGGGGACGGGGGGACACTGAAGCTTTCTTT.

V and J are TRBV7-7 and TRBJ2-2, with a possible D match to TRBD2 (5 bases). This CDR3 is built from 14 residues. V lost 0 bases and J lost 3, with 5 bases in between. The germline CDR1 and CDR2 sequences are SSHAT and FNYEAQ (reference sequence). CDR3 coding DNA: TGTGCCAGCAGCTTAGCGAGGGACACCGGGGAGCTGTTTTTT. Translation gives CASSLARDTGELFF.

The genes are TRBV9 and TRBJ2-1; 8 nucleotides line up with TRBD1. The CDR3 has 14 amino acids. With 5 bases clipped from V and 7 bases from J, the junction kept 8 bases outside the gene matches. Germline lookup yields CDR1 SGDLS and CDR2 YYNGEE. The chain's CDR3 is CASSKGQVGNEQFF. The CDR3 nucleotides read TGTGCCAGCAGTAAGGGACAGGTCGGGAATGAGCAGTTCTTC.

V and J are TRBV7-2 and TRBJ2-7, with TRBD2 identical over 7 bases. Germline-derived CDR1 and CDR2 are SGHTA and FQGNSA. There are 16 residues in the CDR3. V dropped 1 base and J dropped 0; count of bases not matched to a gene: 6. In DNA, the CDR3 is TGTGCCAGCAGCTTAGGTACCGGGACTACCTCCTACGAGCAGTACTTC. The encoded protein is CASSLGTGTTSYEQYF.